The 29 T cell receptor beta chains given below trace back to one sample, sequenced in a study of shared clonotypes between healthy human individuals. Selected positively for CCR7 and CD45RO-negative, naive CD8 cells excluded terminally differentiated effector memory CD45RA+ cells. Generated by immunoSEQ multiplex PCR, the TCRdb table keeps only in-frame clones and is missing some. The sample consists of around 2,000,000 clones, under 95% of them appearing once. Sequenced input: naive CD8+ T cells from PBMCs. These receptors were taken from a man aged 18 to 35 in good health. Some clones in this sample may be carry-over from other donors' samples.

The chain carries TRBV15 and TRBJ2-3; 10 bases fit TRBD2. The germline V gene encodes CDR1 LNHNV and CDR2 YYDKDF (reference sequence). V lost 7 bases, J lost 4 bases, and 2 bases stayed unmatched. The CDR3 is made up of 13 amino acids. The CDR3 sequence is CATTLAGADTQYF. DNA of the CDR3: TGTGCCACCACGCTAGCGGGAGCAGATACGCAGTATTTT. The entire variable domain, with the rest obtained from reference TRBV15 and TRBJ2-3, is as follows: DAMVIQNPRYQVTQFGKPVTLSCSQTLNHNVMYWYQQKSSQAPKLLFHYYDKDFNNEADTPDNFQSRRPNTSFCFLDIRSPGLGDTAMYLCATTLAGADTQYFGPGTRLTVL.

Worth noting for this clone: The same CDR3 is also encoded by other DNA sequences in this sample. This sequence joins TRBV30 and TRBJ2-7; unclear D gene. The V gene's germline CDR1 is GTSNPN and CDR2 SVGIG (reference sequence). This CDR3 contains 11 residues. Trimming shortened V by 2 bases and J by 4 bases, and 6 bases separated the two germline ends. CDR3 nucleotide sequence: TGTGCCTGGAGTCCTGGGTACGAGCAGTACTTC. The encoded protein is CAWSPGYEQYF.

The V gene is TRBV6-5, the J gene TRBJ1-1; tentatively, D is TRBD1 (6 bases). Trimming left V 4 bases short and J 0 bases short, with 15 bases between. In germline, CDR1 is MNHEY, CDR2 SVGAGI. CDR3 length: 16 residues. The CDR3, as DNA: TGTGCCAGCAGTTCGGACAGTTCGATTATGAACACTGAAGCTTTCTTT. Residues: CASSSDSSIMNTEAFF.

This chain uses TRBV28 with TRBJ2-1; no clear D gene. The V end lost 6 bases, the J end lost 0 bases, and 18 bases lay between the germline ends. The CDR3 covers 17 residues. Germline CDR1 is MDHEN and CDR2 is SYDVKM. The CDR3 is CASSRVTYTSSYNEQFF. The CDR3, as DNA: TGTGCCAGCAGCCGCGTGACGTACACCAGCTCCTACAATGAGCAGTTCTTC.

This clone is a singleton in its sample. CDR3 sequence reads: CASSILAGGTDTQYF. CDR3 bases: TGTGCCAGCAGCATCCTAGCGGGGGGCACAGATACGCAGTATTTT. The chain uses TRBV7-9 and TRBJ2-3; 10 bases align to TRBD2. The CDR3 has 15 amino acids. Germline V gene sequence: CDR1 SEHNR, CDR2 FQNEAQ (reference sequence). V lost 5 bases to trimming and J lost 1 base; unmatched junction nucleotides: 3.

Comment on this clone: Other nucleotide sequences in the sample specify the same CDR3. The V and J genes are TRBV27 and TRBJ2-1, with 13 bases matching TRBD2. Unmatched junction bases numbered 5, after V lost 5 bases and J lost 7 bases. This CDR3 spans 15 amino acids. The germline V gene has CDR1 MNHEY and CDR2 SMNVEV (reference sequence). CDR3 coding DNA: TGTGCCAGCAGTCTCCGGACTAGCGGGAGAAATGAGCAGTTCTTC. Its protein is CASSLRTSGRNEQFF.

In its sample, this clone was seen once. The J gene is TRBJ1-4, the V gene TRBV6-6; the D gene is possibly TRBD1 (6 bases). The CDR3 is 15 amino acids. The germline V and J ends were trimmed by 5 bases and 8 bases, with 18 bases remaining between them. The V gene's germline CDR1 is MNHNY and CDR2 SVGAGI (reference sequence). CDR3 amino acids: CASSLQGGRGEKLFF. CDR3 nucleotides: TGTGCCAGCAGTCTACAAGGGGGAAGGGGGGAAAAACTGTTTTTT.

The chain is built from TRBV28 and TRBJ2-5, with 7 positions matching TRBD1. CDR3 length: 14 amino acids. V lost 0 bases to trimming and J lost 5 bases; unmatched junction nucleotides: 3. CDR1 and CDR2 from the germline V gene are MDHEN and SYDVKM. The CDR3 coding sequence is TGTGCCAGCAGTTTATGGCGCAGGGGGGAGACCCAGTACTTC. Residues: CASSLWRRGETQYF.

The sample holds a few counts of this clone. The same CDR3 is also encoded by other DNA sequences in this sample. The chain recombines TRBV7-9 with TRBJ2-2; D not certain. The germline CDR1 and CDR2 sequences are SEHNR and FQNEAQ (reference sequence). The V end lost 1 base, the J end lost 6 bases, and 3 bases lay between the germline ends. The CDR3 contains 12 residues. This CDR3 is CASSLGSGELFF. CDR3 nucleotides: TGTGCCAGCAGCTTAGGCTCCGGGGAGCTGTTTTTT.

As concerns this clone: Other DNA sequences in this sample translate to the same CDR3. The chain employs TRBV12-5 and TRBJ2-7; 9 nucleotides line up with TRBD1. The CDR3 totals 14 residues. The germline V gene has CDR1 LGHNT and CDR2 FRNRAP. The trim removed 3 bases at V and 4 bases at J, leaving 4 bases unmatched. The CDR3 is CASGFGTGLYEQYF. The CDR3 DNA follows: TGTGCTAGTGGTTTTGGGACAGGGCTTTACGAGCAGTACTTC. Based on the CDR3 plus reference TRBV12-5 and TRBJ2-7, the full variable domain is DARVTQTPRHKVTEMGQEVTMRCQPILGHNTVFWYRQTMMQGLELLAYFRNRAPLDDSGMPKDRFSAEMPDATLATLKIQPSEPRDSAVYFCASGFGTGLYEQYFGPGTRLTVT.

The chain has TRBV10-3 and TRBJ2-7, with D maybe TRBD2 (6 bases). This CDR3 contains 12 residues. Trimming shortened V by 10 bases and J by 2 bases, and 12 bases separated the two germline ends. From germline, CDR1 is ENHRY and CDR2 SYGVKD. CDR3 coding DNA: TGTGCCACCCAAGCGGGCCCCTACGAGCAGTACTTC. Translated, it gives CATQAGPYEQYF.

The chain links TRBV5-6 to TRBJ1-2, with D possibly TRBD1 on 5 matching bases. CDR3 length equals 13 residues. Trimming took 5 bases from V and 4 from J, leaving 12 bases between them. The germline CDR1 and CDR2 sequences are SGHDT and YYEEEE. The CDR3 nucleotides are TGTGCCAGCAGACAACAGGAGCGCTATGGCTACACCTTC. This translates into CASRQQERYGYTF.

The CDR3 reads CASSLTLAGGPRSYEQYF. In nucleotides, the CDR3 is TGTGCCAGCAGTTTGACCCTAGCGGGAGGGCCTCGATCCTACGAGCAGTACTTC. V gene TRBV28 combines with J gene TRBJ2-7; 12 bases map to TRBD2. Losses at the gene ends were 3 bases for V and 1 base for J; bases not matched to a gene: 10. Germline CDR1 reads MDHEN; CDR2 reads SYDVKM. The CDR3 has 18 residues.

The chain employs TRBV10-3 and TRBJ2-7, with 8 positions matching TRBD2. This CDR3 has 15 amino acids. Germline V gene sequence: CDR1 ENHRY, CDR2 SYGVKD. The J segment lost 0 bases and the V segment lost 6 bases, leaving 7 bases of the junction unmatched. CDR3 protein: CAIREVGTSSYEQYF. The CDR3 DNA is TGTGCCATCAGAGAAGTCGGGACTAGCTCCTACGAGCAGTACTTC.

The chain links TRBV4-3 to TRBJ1-2; the D is unclear. V gave up 0 bases and J gave up 3 bases, with 11 bases separating them. CDR1 and CDR2 (germline): LGHNA, YSLEER. This CDR3 contains 15 residues. The chain's CDR3 is CASSQESGRHYGYTF. CDR3 sequence (DNA): TGCGCCAGCAGCCAAGAATCGGGGAGACACTATGGCTACACCTTC.

This rearrangement joins TRBV6-6 to TRBJ2-3; either TRBD1 or TRBD2 may supply D (6 bases each). V was clipped by 10 bases and J by 4 bases, with 18 bases between them. The CDR3 consists of 14 residues. Germline values: CDR1 MNHNY, CDR2 SVGAGI (reference sequence). The CDR3 loop is CATSHDGGPDTQYF. In DNA, the CDR3 is TGTGCCACCTCCCATGACGGGGGCCCAGATACGCAGTATTTT.

This sequence joins TRBV5-4 and TRBJ2-2, with a possible D match to TRBD1 (6 bases). CDR1 and CDR2 from the germline V gene are SGHNT and YYREEE (reference sequence). Deletions cut 4 bases from V and 0 bases from J, with 13 bases between. This CDR3 comprises 16 residues. The CDR3 DNA reads TGTGCCAGCAGCCGGACAGATCACACGAACACCGGGGAGCTGTTTTTT. As protein: CASSRTDHTNTGELFF.

The V call is TRBV7-9, the J call TRBJ2-1; the D call may be TRBD1 or TRBD2 (5 bases each). V was cut by 1 base and J by 9 bases, with 10 bases left in between. From germline, CDR1 is SEHNR and CDR2 FQNEAQ (reference sequence). The CDR3 has 13 residues. The CDR3 spells CASSLGGSGEQFF. The CDR3 nucleotides read TGTGCCAGCAGCTTAGGGGGGTCCGGTGAGCAGTTCTTC.

This chain joins TRBV5-1 and TRBJ2-7, with 12 bases aligning to TRBD2. The V and J ends lost 2 bases and 0 bases, in that order; junction bases with no gene match: 3. Germline V gives CDR1 SGHRS, CDR2 YFSETQ. The CDR3 length is 16 residues. CDR3 in amino acids: CASSLPTSGSSYEQYF. The CDR3 nucleotides read TGCGCCAGCAGCTTACCGACTAGCGGGAGCTCCTACGAGCAGTACTTC.

The genes are TRBV29-1 and TRBJ2-1; 9 bases fit TRBD1. CDR3 length equals 14 residues. V lost 6 bases to trimming and J lost 4 bases; unmatched junction nucleotides: 7. Germline V gene lookup returns CDR1 SQVTM and CDR2 ANQGSEA. CDR3 bases: TGCAGCGTCCAGGGGACAGGGACGTACAATGAGCAGTTCTTC. Residues: CSVQGTGTYNEQFF.

This chain links TRBV25-1 with TRBJ1-1; D possibly corresponds to TRBD1 (6 bases). The CDR3 has 13 amino acids. CDR1 is MGHDK and CDR2 is SYGVNS in the germline V gene. With 4 bases removed from V and 6 bases from J, the gap between germline ends came to 12 bases. The CDR3 here is CASSASRGAEAFF. For the CDR3, the DNA is TGTGCCAGCAGTGCGAGTAGGGGGGCTGAAGCTTTCTTT.

The chain joins TRBV5-8 to TRBJ2-7, with TRBD2 matching 9 bases. CDR1 and CDR2 from the germline V gene are SGHTS and YDEGEE. J gave up 1 base and V 6 bases, and 11 bases lay outside the gene matches. CDR3 length: 16 residues. The DNA of the CDR3 is TGTGCCAGCACTGCATTACTAGCGGGTCCGTCCTACGAGCAGTACTTC. It is translated as CASTALLAGPSYEQYF.

The rearrangement joins TRBV4-1 to TRBJ2-5, with D tentatively TRBD2 (5 bases). Germline CDR1 MGHRA, CDR2 YSYEKL. Between the trimmed V and J ends, which lost 1 base and 5 bases, there was a span of 20 bases. The CDR3 contains 17 residues. The CDR3 DNA reads TGCGCCAGCAGCCAAGTCGGGCAGGCTGAGGGAGTGGAGACCCAGTACTTC. Its protein product is CASSQVGQAEGVETQYF.

Concerning this clone itself: One end of the junction varies from germline; a read error may be responsible. The rearrangement joins TRBV28 to TRBJ2-7; 11 nucleotides agree with TRBD1. Germline lookup yields CDR1 MDHEN and CDR2 SYDVKM. The CDR3 covers 13 residues. The CDR3 nucleotides read TGTGCCAGCAGCCTAGGGACAGGGGGGCTCAAGGGCTTC. Encoded protein: CASSLGTGGLKGF.

The genes are TRBV5-1 and TRBJ2-1; 11 nucleotides match TRBD2. Losses at the gene ends were 2 bases for V and 9 bases for J; bases not matched to a gene: 4. Germline values: CDR1 SGHRS, CDR2 YFSETQ. This CDR3 has 14 amino acids. CDR3 sequence (DNA): TGCGCCAGCAGCTTTGGACTAGCGGGTGTTGAGCAGTTCTTC. This translates into CASSFGLAGVEQFF.

This clone is a singleton in its sample. Other DNA sequences in the same sample also yield this CDR3. V gene TRBV10-3 combines with J gene TRBJ1-1; a weak D match, TRBD1 (6 bases). The germline CDR1 and CDR2 sequences are ENHRY and SYGVKD. The V end was cut by 3 bases, the J end by 8 bases, with 10 bases between. The CDR3 is made up of 12 amino acids. As DNA, the CDR3 is TGTGCCATCAGTGATCGGGGGACAGAAGCTTTCTTT. This encodes CAISDRGTEAFF.

The V gene is TRBV30, the J gene TRBJ1-6; D ambiguous. V lost 3 bases and J 0 bases, leaving 12 bases between the germline ends. There are 16 residues in the CDR3. Germline CDR1 GTSNPN, CDR2 SVGIG (reference sequence). The CDR3 spells CAWRATESSYNSPLHF. The CDR3, as DNA: TGTGCCTGGAGAGCTACAGAGAGCTCCTATAATTCACCCCTCCACTTT.

The chain is built from TRBV6-4 and TRBJ1-2; D remains unclear. Germline lookup yields CDR1 MRHNA and CDR2 SNTAGT. With 3 bases removed from V and 4 bases from J, the gap between germline ends came to 21 bases. The length of the CDR3 is 17 residues. CDR3 DNA: TGTGCCAGCAGTGAAATCGCCGGGCACTACCCTCTCTATGGCTACACCTTC. Its translation is CASSEIAGHYPLYGYTF.

The chain employs TRBV5-6 and TRBJ1-4; no clear D. Germline V lookup: CDR1 SGHDT, CDR2 YYEEEE. Trimming took 0 bases from V and 8 from J, leaving 11 bases between them. CDR3 length: 14 amino acids. The CDR3 nucleotides read TGTGCCAGCAGCTTGGCCGGGGTCGCGGAAAAACTGTTTTTT. Residues: CASSLAGVAEKLFF.